The clone carrying this T cell receptor beta chain has more than one count but fewer than ten. The antigen is unknown. Researchers ran the PCR with 60 Vbeta and 13 Jbeta primers. Authors' data handling: Later work found about 80 million unique TCR beta chains, with about 10 million shared. TCRdb's table, derived via immunoSEQ multiplex PCR, lists solely in-frame clones and lacks some. V and J calls plus clone size are reproduced from that table; the DNA served to infer D and trimming. The data show 150,000 to 200,000 clones, roughly three quarters seen once. These data are taken from a study of cytomegalovirus exposure and HLA in healthy donors. Study summary: Tens of millions of unique TCR sequences came from HLA-typed donors in an early release. Study conclusions and caveats: Altogether, 150 to 200 TCR beta chains were recorded as cytomegalovirus-associated. As was reported, the HLA-A and HLA-B alleles of most subjects were accurately predicted from TCR beta sequences.

Per germline, CDR1 SNHLY and CDR2 FYNNEI. The CDR3 loop spans 14 amino acids. After removal of 6 bases from V and 6 bases from J, the junction contained 3 bases not matched to a gene. This TCR came from a middle-aged man in good health and CMV-seropositive. Source material: PBMCs. J is TRBJ2-1 and V is TRBV2, with 12 bases identical to TRBD2. As DNA, the CDR3 is TGTGCCAGCAGGACTAGCGGGGGATTCAATGAGCAGTTCTTC. Translated, it gives CASRTSGGFNEQFF.